Below, one T cell receptor (beta chain) is given with its context. The antigen remains unidentified. CDR3 length equals 12 residues. Germline V gene data show CDR1 as SQVTM and CDR2 as ANQGSEA. The V end was cut by 4 bases, the J end by 6 bases, with 12 bases between. Amplification used 60 Vbeta primers and 13 Jbeta primers. Measured with immunoSEQ multiplex PCR; TCRdb has only the in-frame clones, and not every one. Recorded for this sample: 150,000 to 200,000 clones. This entry belongs to a study of cytomegalovirus exposure and HLA in healthy donors. General observations from the study: Later analysis revealed greater clonal expansion in HLA-associated TCR beta chains than in equally common others. Published work reported that the classifier diagnosed cytomegalovirus status with high specificity and sensitivity.

The clonotype originates from a woman between 55 and 75 years old in good health and CMV-seronegative. The chain has TRBV29-1 and TRBJ2-5, with TRBD1 as a possible D gene (5 bases). Sequenced: PBMCs. CDR3 sequence reads: CSVVGQGQTQYF. The CDR3, as DNA: TGCAGCGTTGTTGGGCAGGGTCAGACCCAGTACTTC.